This T cell receptor (beta chain) appears in the sequencing data of a study of blood T cell repertoires in COVID-19. Profiling relied on immunoSEQ multiplex PCR, and the TCRdb table lists in-frame clones only, not all of them. The sample yields approximately 290,000 clones, 80% to 90% seen once. Sequencing input: PBMCs or T cells enriched from blood (not recorded which). This TCR came from a woman in her 30s who had recovered from COVID-19.

The CDR3 sequence: CASSLTGVDTQYF. The CDR3 DNA is TGTGCCAGCAGTTTGACAGGGGTTGATACGCAGTATTTT. The chain joins TRBV28 to TRBJ2-3; 8 bases map to TRBD1. The germline gives CDR1 MDHEN, CDR2 SYDVKM. This CDR3 is 13 amino acids long. Trimming removed 3 bases from V and 6 bases from J; junction bases left unmatched: 2.